This T cell receptor beta chain was retrieved from a study of blood T cell repertoires in COVID-19 (dated by TCRdb to about 2020). Background on the whole study: Collaborator samples came from the United States, Italy and Spain and covered acute and convalescent phases of COVID-19. The prospective study material was composed of cDNA or gDNA derived from T cells, B-cell-depleted T cells, or PBMCs. Deeply sampled blood TCRbeta repertoires from subjects exposed to, actively infected with, or recovered from COVID-19 were included in the dataset. The repertoires were released in a freely available public database intended as a resource for research on the immune response to SARS-CoV-2. The samples were drawn from two sources: the first 160 participants of the ongoing ImmuneRACE study, and 1,000 to 1,500 subjects contributed by 6 global collaborators. A de-identified subject ID, COVID-19 status, age in years and sex were almost always included in the sample metadata. HLA class I and class II types, where available, came from metadata supplied by the sample provider rather than from assay-based typing.

The immunoSEQ Assay, a bias-controlled multiplex PCR, was used to amplify TCRbeta CDR3 regions from genomic DNA. Per the original workflow: The number of nucleated cells in each sample was estimated by amplification of reference gene primers within the assay. Sequence reads were collapsed and filtered to measure the absolute abundance of every unique TCRbeta CDR3 rearrangement. For each sample, productive Simpson clonality was calculated as the square root of Simpson's diversity index across productive rearrangements. This is the immuneACCESS table as TCRdb keeps it, with only in-frame sequences that have V and J called. A part of the clones is gone; compared with another copy, unresolved V genes explain less than half, and the rest is unexplained. That table is the source of V, J and clone size, and D and trimming were worked out from the DNA. Present in this sample are tens of thousands of clones, 90% to 95% of which were seen just once. The ten top clones hold approximately 8.4% of the sample.

In the germline V gene, CDR1 corresponds to SGHRS and CDR2 to YFSETQ. V loses 4 bases, J loses 5 bases, and the germline ends lie 18 bases apart. CDR3 length: 15 amino acids, cysteine to phenylalanine. The DNA shown is the 45-base CDR3, in frame from base 1. In the case of this clone: Its antigen remains unidentified. Base quality data are lacking; no much larger clone is found one base away.

Collaborating institutions collected whole blood in K2EDTA tubes following their own protocols. Collaborator samples were shipped for TCRbeta analysis as frozen whole blood, isolated PBMCs, or DNA extracted from either sample type. Study-wide findings and limitations: How much clinical and demographic metadata was included differed by source and by participant, and the metadata was provided uncurated.

The sequenced sample consisted of peripheral blood. The source is a human donor in a cohort sampled during active COVID-19. The receptor chain draws on TRBV5-1 and TRBJ1-2; TRBD1 might be the D gene, on 6 matching bases. CDR3 sequence: CASSHSGGLEYGYTF. The DNA is as follows: TGCGCCAGCAGCCACAGCGGGGGGCTTGAATATGGCTACACCTTC.